Presented here are 4 T cell receptor beta chains from one specimen sequenced in a study of blood T cells in healthy people across ages. Together with a sample-barcoded 5' primer, a J-beta primer mix was included in a second PCR lasting about 6 to 11 cycles. In TCRdb, the 5' RACE reads were re-called with MiXCR into one record per CDR3 protein. Here the sample spans 1.5 million to 2 million distinct CDR3 sequences, about 50% being singletons. Sequences were obtained from blood. The receptor source for this set is a woman aged 40 to 49 in good health.

This chain connects TRBV20-1 to TRBJ2-2; TRBD1 is a possible D gene (6 bases). Germline lookup yields CDR1 DFQATT and CDR2 SNEGSKA (reference sequence). V gave up 2 bases and J gave up 7 bases, with 14 bases separating them. This CDR3 has 14 amino acids. This CDR3 is CSARSYGQIGELFF. The DNA for the CDR3 is TGCAGTGCTAGATCTTACGGACAGATCGGGGAGCTGTTTTTT.

The rearrangement uses TRBV7-9 and TRBJ2-5; TRBD1 might be the D (6 bases). The CDR3 runs to 16 residues. V shed 4 bases and J shed 3 bases, with 18 bases lying between them. Germline V lookup: CDR1 SEHNR, CDR2 FQNEAQ (reference sequence). The CDR3 coding sequence is TGTGCCAGCAGCTCGATTCGAGGACAGTGGGAAGAGACCCAGTACTTC. It is translated as CASSSIRGQWEETQYF.

This clonotype was observed a few times. The chain joins TRBV20-1 to TRBJ2-5; TRBD1 agrees at 7 bases. Germline values: CDR1 DFQATT, CDR2 SNEGSKA (reference sequence). V shed 5 bases and J 2 bases; nucleotides not matched to a gene: 8. The CDR3 extends over 14 amino acids. DNA of the CDR3: TGCAGTGCTGAACCCGGGACAGCTCAAGAGACCCAGTACTTC. Amino acids: CSAEPGTAQETQYF.

The V gene is TRBV6-5, the J gene TRBJ1-1; D ambiguous. V lost 5 bases, J lost 8 bases, and 15 bases lay in between. This CDR3 is built from 13 residues. Looked up from germline, CDR1 is MNHEY and CDR2 is SVGAGI. CDR3 in amino acids: CASSLGPNPEAFF. CDR3 in DNA: TGTGCCAGCAGTCTTGGACCCAACCCCGAAGCTTTCTTT.